The rows below give T cell receptor beta chains drawn from one sample of a study of CD8 T cells in ankylosing spondylitis. TCRdb itself ran the 5' RACE reads through MiXCR, one entry per CDR3 protein. The sample yields about 220,000 distinct CDR3 sequences, about 10% seen once. The sequenced sample was blood, either unsorted or a sorted T cell fraction (not recorded which). All receptors come from a male donor with ankylosing spondylitis or in good health (not recorded which). Each CDR3 is given with its conserved first and last residue. The D gene is left open where the match is weak. The size field is filled for only some rows; it gives once, few, many or a size class.

abundance	d_gene	v_gene	j_gene	CDR3nt	CDR3aa
NA	NA	TRBV5-6	TRBJ2-3	TGTGCCACTCAGAGAGCCCGCGAAGGGGACACAGATACGCAGTATTTT	CATQRAREGDTDTQYF
many	TRBD1	TRBV6-1	TRBJ1-6	TGTGCCAGCAGTGATCGACCAGGGGGGGTTCTCCACTTT	CASSDRPGGVLHF
many	NA	TRBV5-1	TRBJ2-7	TGCGCCAGCAGCCAAGCGGACTCCGGCGGCGAGCAGTACTTC	CASSQADSGGEQYF
many	NA	TRBV6-1	TRBJ1-1	TGTGCCAGCAGTAGAGTGGCTGCGGACACTGAAGCTTTCTTT	CASSRVAADTEAFF
few	TRBD1	TRBV28	TRBJ1-5	TGTGCCAGCAGTTTGGGTGGACAGGGGTATCAGCCCCAGCATTTT	CASSLGGQGYQPQHF
many	TRBD1	TRBV20-1	TRBJ1-6	TGCAGTGCTAGCCTGGGACAGGGTAATTCACCCCTCCACTTT	CSASLGQGNSPLHF
NA	NA	TRBV2	TRBJ2-5	TGTGCCAGCAGTGGACAGATCGAAGAGACCCAGTACTTC	CASSGQIEETQYF
few	NA	TRBV2	TRBJ1-2	TGTGCCAGCATGGGGACCTCCTACTATGGCTACACCTTC	CASMGTSYYGYTF
many	TRBD1	TRBV25-1	TRBJ1-1	TGTGCCAGCCAACAGGGGGCTGGGTTCACTGAAGCTTTCTTT	CASQQGAGFTEAFF
many	NA	TRBV7-9	TRBJ2-7	TGTGCCAGCAGCTTAGCGGGCAGGGGTAACTACGAGCAGTACTTC	CASSLAGRGNYEQYF
many	NA	TRBV12-3/TRBV12-4	TRBJ1-1	TGTGCCAGCAGCCCACCTCCTTCAGGGTACACTGAAGCTTTCTTT	CASSPPPSGYTEAFF
NA	TRBD2	TRBV29-1	TRBJ2-1	TGCAGCGTCCTTAGCGGGGGCAATGAGCAGTTCTTC	CSVLSGGNEQFF
NA	NA	TRBV12-3/TRBV12-4	TRBJ2-7	TGTGCCAGCAGTTTAGCGCGTGACCGAAGCTCCTACGAGCAGTACTTC	CASSLARDRSSYEQYF
NA	NA	TRBV12-3/TRBV12-4	TRBJ1-5	TGTGCCAGCAGTTTTCTTACAGAGGGTCAGCCCCAGCATTTT	CASSFLTEGQPQHF
many	NA	TRBV12-3/TRBV12-4	TRBJ1-3	TGTGCCAGCAGTTTCAACGCTGACTCTGGAAACACCATATATTTT	CASSFNADSGNTIYF
many	NA	TRBV5-1	TRBJ2-3	TGCGCCAGCAGCCTGGGACATCGAACAGATACGCAGTATTTT	CASSLGHRTDTQYF
many	NA	TRBV7-2	TRBJ1-5	TGTGCCAGCAGCCCCGGCCAGGGTAGTCAGCCCCAGCATTTT	CASSPGQGSQPQHF
many	TRBD2	TRBV7-3	TRBJ2-3	TGTGCCAGCAGCTCCAGCGGGGGCACAGATACGCAGTATTTT	CASSSSGGTDTQYF
many	NA	TRBV7-2	TRBJ1-2	TGTGCCAGCAGCGAAGAGCGCGAGCACTATGGCTACACCTTC	CASSEEREHYGYTF
many	TRBD2	TRBV20-1	TRBJ2-1	TGCAGTGCTAGAGATAGACTAGCGGGGGGCCCCTCTATCTTC	CSARDRLAGGPSIF
many	NA	TRBV6-2/TRBV6-3	TRBJ1-1	TGTGCCAGCAGTCGACTCCCGGACACGAAGGAAGCTTTCTTT	CASSRLPDTKEAFF
many	NA	TRBV12-3/TRBV12-4	TRBJ2-5	TGTGCCAGCAGTCTCAACATCCAAGAGACCCAGTACTTC	CASSLNIQETQYF
many	TRBD2	TRBV6-5	TRBJ2-7	TGTGCCAGCAGTTACTCTCCCCGGACTAGGACGACCGAGCAGTACTTC	CASSYSPRTRTTEQYF
many	TRBD1	TRBV29-1	TRBJ2-7	TGCAGCGTTGAAGCCGACAGGGGGCAGCAGTACTTC	CSVEADRGQQYF
many	TRBD1	TRBV24-1	TRBJ1-2	TGTGCCACCAGTGATCCCGGACAGGGCCGGGGCTACACCTTC	CATSDPGQGRGYTF
many	NA	TRBV25-1	TRBJ1-2	TGTGCCAGCAGTGAATCGCTCGGGACAAGCTATGGCTACACCTTC	CASSESLGTSYGYTF
many	NA	TRBV7-7	TRBJ2-1	TGTGCTAGCAGCTTAGATGCTGGGGCTGGTGATGAGCAGTTCTTC	CASSLDAGAGDEQFF